This T cell receptor beta chain was profiled in a study of T cells after yellow fever vaccination. The study's findings and limits: High-abundance clonotypes from the bulk population could contaminate FACS-sorted repertoires. Subsequent to the booster, the majority of primary-vaccination clones reappeared (around 95% CD4, approximately 90% CD8).

The CDR3 is 12 amino acids. Trimming stripped 7 bases from V and 5 bases from J, with 11 bases between. Germline values: CDR1 MNHEY, CDR2 SVGEGT. A remark on this clonotype: Its antigen is as yet unknown. A much larger clone lies a single base off, so this may be a read error.

MiXCR, applied by TCRdb to the 5' RACE reads, yields one record per CDR3 protein. The sample has 60,000 to 85,000 distinct CDR3 sequences, about 6% seen once. This receptor was obtained from a man between 18 and 29 years old who received the YFV17D yellow fever vaccine. The material sequenced was CD8+ T cells sorted from PBMCs, taken around 45 days after the first yellow fever vaccination. V is TRBV6-2 or TRBV6-3 and J is TRBJ2-5; D remains unclear. DNA of the CDR3: TGTGCCAGCATCCCCGATATGGAGACCCAGTACTTC. Translating it yields CASIPDMETQYF.